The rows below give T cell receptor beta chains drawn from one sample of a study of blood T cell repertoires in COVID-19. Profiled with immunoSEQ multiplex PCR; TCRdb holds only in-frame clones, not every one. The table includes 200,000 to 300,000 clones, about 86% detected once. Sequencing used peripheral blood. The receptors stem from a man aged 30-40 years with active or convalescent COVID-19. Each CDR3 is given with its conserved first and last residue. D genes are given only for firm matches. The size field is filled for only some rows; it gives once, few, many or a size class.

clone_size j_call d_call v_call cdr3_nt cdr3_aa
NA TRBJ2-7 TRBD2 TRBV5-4 TGTGCCAGCAGCTTGGTGGGGACTAGGGGCGAGCAGTACTTC CASSLVGTRGEQYF
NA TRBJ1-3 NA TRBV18 TGTGCCAGCTCACCACCTAGAGGTACCGGAAACACCATATATTTT CASSPPRGTGNTIYF
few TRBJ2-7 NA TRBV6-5 TGTGCCAGCAGAGGGGTTGCCTACGAGCAGTACTTC CASRGVAYEQYF
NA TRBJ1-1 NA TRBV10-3 TGTGCCATCAGGGCAGGGGCAATGAACACTGAAGCTTTCTTT CAIRAGAMNTEAFF
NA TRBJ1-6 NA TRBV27 TGTGCCAGCAGTCTGAGGAATTCACCCCTCCACTTT CASSLRNSPLHF
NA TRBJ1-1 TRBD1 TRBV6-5 TGTGCCAGCAGTCAACTCAGGTCCAGGGGGACTGAAGCTTTCTTT CASSQLRSRGTEAFF
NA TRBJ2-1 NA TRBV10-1 TGCGCCAGCAGTGAGGCACAGGGTAACAATGAGCAGTTCTTC CASSEAQGNNEQFF
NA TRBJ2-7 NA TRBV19 TGTGCCAGTAGTAAAGCACCTCCCTACGAGCAGTACTTC CASSKAPPYEQYF
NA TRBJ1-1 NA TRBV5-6 TGTGCCAGCAGCTTGGGTGCGGACACTGAAGCTTTCTTT CASSLGADTEAFF
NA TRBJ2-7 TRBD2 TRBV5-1 TGCGCCAGCAGCCAAAACCCTAGCGGGGTCTCCTACGAGCAGTACTTC CASSQNPSGVSYEQYF
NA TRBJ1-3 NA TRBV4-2 TGTGCCAGCAGCCAAGAGACAGCAAACTCTGGAAACACCATATATTTT CASSQETANSGNTIYF
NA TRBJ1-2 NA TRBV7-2 TGTGCCAGCAGCTTAGGGACAGTAGCTAACTATGGCTACACCTTC CASSLGTVANYGYTF
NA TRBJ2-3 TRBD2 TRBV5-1 TGCGCCAGCAGCCTCACCGGGACTAGCGGCGGGGTTGGGACAGATACGCAGTATTTT CASSLTGTSGGVGTDTQYF
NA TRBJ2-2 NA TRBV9 TGTGCCAGCAGCGAGTACAGTACCGGGGAGCTGTTTTTT CASSEYSTGELFF
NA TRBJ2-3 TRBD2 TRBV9 TGTGCCAGCAGCCTTTCACTAGCGGGGTTAGTAGATACGCAGTATTTT CASSLSLAGLVDTQYF
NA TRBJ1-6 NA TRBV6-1 TGTGCCAGCAGTGAAGCGACGGGGGGGCGGAATTCACCCCTCCACTTT CASSEATGGRNSPLHF
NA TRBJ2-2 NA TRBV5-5 TGTGCCAGCAGCTTTGTTCGGGCGGGTTCGAACACCGGGGAGCTGTTTTTT CASSFVRAGSNTGELFF
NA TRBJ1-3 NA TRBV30 TGTGCCTGGATCACTAACCGGGGTCGGGGAAACACCATATATTTT CAWITNRGRGNTIYF
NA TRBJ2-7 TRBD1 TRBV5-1 TGCGCCAGCGGACAGGGGTCGACCTCCTACGAGCAGTACTTC CASGQGSTSYEQYF
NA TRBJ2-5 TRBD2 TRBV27 TGTGCCAGCGGGAGGGGACAAGAGACCCAGTACTTC CASGRGQETQYF
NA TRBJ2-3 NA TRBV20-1 TGCAGTGTCGGGGGACCAGATACGCAGTATTTT CSVGGPDTQYF
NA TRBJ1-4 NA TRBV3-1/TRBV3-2 TGTGCCAGCAGCACTCCCCGACAGGCAACTAATGAAAAACTGTTTTTT CASSTPRQATNEKLFF
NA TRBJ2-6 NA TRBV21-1 TGTGCCAAGAACGGCAGGGGAATCACTGGGGCCAACGTCCTGACTTTC CAKNGRGITGANVLTF
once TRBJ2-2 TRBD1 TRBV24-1 TGTGCCACCAGACAGGGGGCCGGCGGGGAGCTGTTTTTT CATRQGAGGELFF
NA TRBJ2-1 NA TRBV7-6 TGTGCCAGCAGCCCTCTGGCAGGGCAGTACAATGAGCAGTTCTTC CASSPLAGQYNEQFF
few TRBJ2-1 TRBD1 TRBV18 TGTGCCAGCTCACGTGAGGGGGCCGTCGGTGCTGAGCAGTTCTTC CASSREGAVGAEQFF
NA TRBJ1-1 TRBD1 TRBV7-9 TGTGCCAGCAGCCCCCCGACAGGGATGAACACTGAAGCTTTCTTT CASSPPTGMNTEAFF
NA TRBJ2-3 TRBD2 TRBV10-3 TGTGCCATCAGTGAGTCTAGCGGGGTCCCAGATACGCAGTATTTT CAISESSGVPDTQYF
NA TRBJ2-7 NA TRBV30 TGTGCCTGGAGTCAGGGAGAGCAGTACTTC CAWSQGEQYF
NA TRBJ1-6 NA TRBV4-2 TGTGCCAGCAGCCAAGCCTACAGGGACTCCTATAATTCACCCCTCCACTTT CASSQAYRDSYNSPLHF
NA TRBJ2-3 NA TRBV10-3 TGTGCCACGTTAGACAGGAGCACAGATACGCAGTATTTT CATLDRSTDTQYF
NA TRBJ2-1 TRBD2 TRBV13 TGTGCCAGCAGCTCCCAATCCGGGACTAGCGCAGAGCAGTTCTTC CASSSQSGTSAEQFF
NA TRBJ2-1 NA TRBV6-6 TGTGCCAGCACCGAAGGAGGCTCCTACAATGAGCAGTTCTTC CASTEGGSYNEQFF
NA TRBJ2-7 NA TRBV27 TGTGCCAGCAGTTTACAACCCTCAGGGGGAGGTAGTCGGCAGTACTTC CASSLQPSGGGSRQYF
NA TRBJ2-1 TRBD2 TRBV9 TGTGCCAGCAGCGTCCTAGCGGGGGCATTTTACAATGAGCAGTTCTTC CASSVLAGAFYNEQFF